This T cell receptor (beta chain) was identified during a study of glioma-infiltrating T cells after dendritic cell vaccination (dated by TCRdb to about 2016). A note on the overall study: A cohort of roughly 15 glioblastoma patients from Phase I and II dendritic cell vaccination trials was included, of whom 9 were newly diagnosed and 6 had recurrent disease. Between the early 2000s and the early 2010s, patients were given autologous tumor lysate-pulsed dendritic cell vaccination. The vaccine consisted of monocyte-derived dendritic cells cultured less than eight days with IL-4 and GM-CSF, then pulsed overnight with autologous tumor lysate. Survival after dendritic cell vaccination was correlated with TCR sequencing metrics such as TIL content and the overlap between tumor and blood repertoires. Each patient got three intradermal injections of the dendritic cell vaccine, spaced at biweekly intervals, in the arm below the axilla. Deep sequencing of TCR beta CDR3 regions was used to quantify tumor-infiltrating lymphocyte content and compare tumor and blood repertoires in dendritic cell-vaccinated glioblastoma patients.

On this clone itself: Its antigen is unknown. No base qualities exist here, and no much larger clone lies one base off it.

Using the immunoSEQ assay, TCRB CDR3 regions were amplified from 2 micrograms of genomic DNA, or from all available DNA when less than that was on hand. For multiplex PCR, 60 forward primers for TCR V beta segments and 13 reverse primers for J beta segments were used. To estimate the number of reads per starting template, synthetic control templates were added to each sample at limiting dilution. Reads of 87 bp were generated by sequencing on the Illumina HiSeq System. Per the original workflow: PCR and sequencing errors were removed by a nearest neighbor algorithm that merged closely related sequences. TCR overlap was measured as the percentage of unique tumor TCR beta sequences that were also present in the peripheral blood of the same patient. Drawn from immuneACCESS, this table holds only the in-frame rearrangements with V and J called that TCRdb kept. Clones are partly lost; checked studies trace under half to an unresolved V gene and leave the rest unexplained. That table furnishes V, J and clone size, whereas the DNA furnished D and trimming. The sample table holds tens of thousands of clones, of which around four fifths were seen once. 7.5% to 10% of the sample is held by the ten biggest clonotypes.

Results and caveats for the whole study, not just this receptor: No direct relationship between TCR clonality and survival was found, suggesting a diverse polyclonal response may matter. Higher estimated pretreatment TIL content predicted longer time to progression and overall survival after dendritic cell vaccination. The cohort was small and heterogeneous, with few patients having full blood and tumor sets and even fewer initial-recurrent tumor pairs. The TCR overlap response model with three groups was called speculative and said to need prospective validation.

V has 3 bases trimmed and J has 0 bases trimmed; junction bases matching no gene number 3. The CDR3 contains 15 residues, cysteine and phenylalanine counted. CDR3 DNA is the only sequence kept; it has 45 bases, read in frame from the first base. Taken from the germline V gene, the CDR1 and CDR2 loops are MNHNS and SASEGT. Patients were selected on the basis of adequate residual fresh-frozen tumor tissue and more than two years of available survival data. Although molecular status otherwise differed among the glioblastoma patients, no patient had an isocitrate dehydrogenase mutation. PBMC were collected before vaccination, two weeks after the third vaccination, and at tumor progression when it occurred. The Qiagen DNeasy Blood extraction Kit was used for extraction of genomic DNA.

The source of this sequence is a human donor with glioblastoma. The rearranged chain carries TRBV6-1 and TRBJ1-1, with 8 bases matching TRBD1. Sample: blood, taken before dendritic cell vaccination. The nucleotide sequence is TGTGCCAGCAGTGAGGACAGGGAATTGAACACTGAAGCTTTCTTT. Its protein reads: CASSEDRELNTEAFF.